A single sample gave rise to the 15 T cell receptor beta chains below, sequenced in a study of T cell clonality in common variable immunodeficiency. This table comes from immunoSEQ multiplex PCR, and its TCRdb copy is limited to in-frame clones, with some not included. Listed for the sample are about 52,000 clones, none seen a single time. The sequenced material came from peripheral blood mononuclear cells. The receptor source for this set is a person aged 18 to 75 in good health.

The sample holds many counts of this clone. The read ends 3 residues early relative to the CDR3; the germline J gene fills the gap. V and J are TRBV10-2 and TRBJ2-2; D not resolved. The V gene lost 6 bases and the J gene lost 2 bases, with 16 bases spanning the gap. The CDR3 has 16 amino acids. CDR1 and CDR2 (germline): WSHSY, SAAADI. The CDR3: CASRTDGSINTGELFF. CDR3 DNA, as far as it was read: TGCGCCAGCAGGACTGACGGCTCGATAAACACCGGGGAG.

As to this clone: The CDR3 goes on 3 residues after the read ends, and that part is filled in from the germline J gene. J is TRBJ2-3 and V is TRBV5-1; D might be TRBD1 (9 bases). V was shortened by 2 bases and J by 4 bases, with 17 bases between the two germline ends. Germline V gene data show CDR1 as SGHRS and CDR2 as YFSETQ. This CDR3 contains 16 residues. The CDR3: CASSFGTGRGADTQYF. CDR3 DNA (partial): TGCGCCAGCAGCTTCGGGACAGGGCGGGGGGCAGATACG.

This clone was seen at least ten times. The CDR3 is cut off 3 residues early in the read; its end comes from the germline J gene. The V gene is TRBV5-4, the J gene TRBJ1-3, with D perhaps TRBD1 (5 bases). CDR1 and CDR2 from the germline V gene are SGHNT and YYREEE (reference sequence). The CDR3 totals 15 residues. Trimming took off 2 bases at V and 4 bases at J, with 13 bases between the two ends. CDR3 DNA, as far as it was read: TGTGCCAGCAGCTTTGGGGGGGTCCTAGGAAACACC. It encodes CASSFGGVLGNT. The CDR3, in full, reads CASSFGGVLGNTIYF.

For this clone: The read comes to an end 3 residues before the CDR3 does, leaving the germline J gene to fill in the end. Different DNA sequences within this sample yield the same CDR3. The chain couples TRBV19 to TRBJ1-6; the match to TRBD1 covers 7 bases. Germline assignment: CDR1 LNHDA and CDR2 SQIVND (reference sequence). J lost 6 bases, V lost 6 bases, and 8 bases had no gene match. The CDR3 runs to 15 residues. The CDR3 bases that were read are TGTGCCAGTAGCCCTACCCCAGGGGGTAATTCACCC. It encodes CASSPTPGGNSP. The entire CDR3 sequence reads CASSPTPGGNSPLHF.

This clone was picked up many times. CDR3 amino acids: CASSPLDGGPYGYTF. The part of the CDR3 DNA that was read is TGTGCCAGCTCACCCCTGGACGGGGGGCCGTATGGC. The gene calls are TRBV18 and TRBJ1-2, with D possibly TRBD1 on 6 matching bases. The observed sequence ends 3 residues before the CDR3 terminus, with the missing tail filled in from the germline J gene. The V end lost 3 bases, the J end lost 5 bases, and 16 bases lay between the germline ends. This CDR3 spans 15 amino acids. Germline loops: CDR1 KGHSH, CDR2 LQKENI.

In this sample, this clone turned up many times. CDR3 amino acids: CASSEVGTSLGAQYF. CDR3 bases read: TGTGCCAGCAGTGAAGTGGGGACTAGCCTCGGGGCG. The chain combines TRBV6-1 with TRBJ2-3; 9 nucleotides align to TRBD2. The read ends 3 residues shy of where the CDR3 ends; the end is completed using the germline J gene. This CDR3 region has 15 residues. Germline CDR1 is MNHNS and CDR2 is SASEGT.

This clone occurred many times. The CDR3 end is not reached by the read, which stops 3 residues before it; the germline J gene fills it in. The chain uses TRBV20-1 and TRBJ2-1; 10 bases are a match to TRBD2. The CDR3 is 15 amino acids. Unmatched junction bases numbered 6, after V lost 4 bases and J lost 3 bases. The germline gives CDR1 DFQATT, CDR2 SNEGSKA (reference sequence). CDR3 residues: CSAIPGLASYNEQFF. Incomplete CDR3 DNA: TGCAGTGCTATTCCGGGACTAGCGAGCTACAATGAG.

The table lists this clone with many counts. Read coverage stops 3 residues before the CDR3 terminus; the germline J gene supplies the remainder. The chain employs TRBV5-5 and TRBJ2-2, with D tentatively TRBD1 (5 bases). The V gene lost 4 bases and the J gene lost 6 bases, with 16 bases spanning the gap. The CDR3 has 15 amino acids. CDR1 and CDR2 (germline): SGHKS, YYEKEE (reference sequence). The CDR3 DNA, read in part, is TGTGCCAGCAGCCCGGCTCCGACAGAGCCCGGGGAG. Its translation: CASSPAPTEPGE. The whole CDR3 protein is CASSPAPTEPGELFF. The full variable domain, with the rest looked up from reference TRBV5-5 and TRBJ2-2, is DAGVTQSPTHLIKTRGQQVTLRCSPISGHKSVSWYQQVLGQGPQFIFQYYEKEERGRGNFPDRFSARQFPNYSSELNVNALLLGDSALYLCASSPAPTEPGELFFGEGSRLTVL.

This clone was observed at least ten times. The read stops 3 residues short of the end of the CDR3; the missing end is completed from the germline J gene. The chain is built from TRBV19 and TRBJ1-5; D remains unclear. Trimming left V 3 bases short and J 5 bases short, with 8 bases between. The CDR3 length is 13 residues. Germline-derived CDR1 and CDR2 are LNHDA and SQIVND (reference sequence). The part of the CDR3 DNA that was read is TGTGCCAGTAGTATGGTCGAGGATCAGCCC. Its protein is CASSMVEDQP. The entire CDR3 sequence reads CASSMVEDQPQHF.

At least ten counts were recorded for this clone. The CDR3 extends 3 residues past the end of the read, so its final part is completed from the germline J gene. This chain joins TRBV30 and TRBJ1-6; D gene ambiguous. V lost 4 bases, J lost 6 bases, and 19 bases lay in between. This CDR3 is built from 16 residues. CDR1 and CDR2 (germline): GTSNPN, SVGIG (reference sequence). The CDR3 bases that were read are TGTGCCTGGACCCGAGGCGGGGTGTGGTCTAATTCACCC. It encodes CAWTRGGVWSNSP. In full, the CDR3 reads CAWTRGGVWSNSPLHF.

There are many counts of this clone. The read comes to an end 3 residues before the CDR3 does, leaving the germline J gene to fill in the end. The chain links TRBV11-2 to TRBJ2-2; TRBD1 matches 8 bases. Germline values: CDR1 SGHAT, CDR2 FQNNGV. This CDR3 has 14 residues. The trim removed 8 bases at V and 1 base at J, leaving 3 bases unmatched. The sequenced part of the CDR3 DNA is TGTGCCAGCCAGGGGGCGGTGAACACCGGGGAG. Translation gives CASQGAVNTGE. The full CDR3 protein is CASQGAVNTGELFF.

In its sample, this clone was seen many times. CDR3 sequence reads: CASSLTGRGEKLFF. The DNA read from the CDR3 is TGCGCCAGCAGCTTGACAGGGAGGGGGGAAAAA. This chain joins TRBV5-1 and TRBJ1-4; possible D gene TRBD1, 6 bases. From the germline J gene comes the end of the CDR3, since the read stops 3 residues before it. V was clipped by 1 base and J by 8 bases, with 12 bases between them. Per germline, CDR1 SGHRS and CDR2 YFSETQ. The CDR3 runs to 14 residues.

The sample holds many counts of this clone. Coverage ceases 3 residues before the CDR3 finishes, and the germline J gene fills in the end. V is TRBV5-1 and J is TRBJ2-2; TRBD1 aligns across 8 bases. The V segment lost 4 bases and the J segment 6 bases; nucleotides outside the gene matches: 8. Germline V lookup: CDR1 SGHRS, CDR2 YFSETQ. This CDR3 comprises 15 residues. The CDR3 protein is CASSPGQAGSGELFF. CDR3 bases read: TGCGCCAGCAGCCCGGGACAGGCAGGGTCCGGGGAG.

A word on this clone: The CDR3 end falls 3 residues outside the read, so it is completed with the germline J gene. This chain connects TRBV6-1 to TRBJ1-3; D is unresolved. This CDR3 region has 15 residues. Germline V gene lookup returns CDR1 MNHNS and CDR2 SASEGT. Trimming removed 2 bases at V and 0 bases at J, with 8 bases between. The part of the CDR3 DNA that was read is TGTGCCAGCAGTGAAATCATCTACTCTGGAAACACC. Its translation: CASSEIIYSGNT. The entire CDR3 protein reads CASSEIIYSGNTIYF.

The table lists this clone with many counts. The sequenced part of the CDR3 DNA is TGTGCCAGCTCACCTCTGGGACAGCGACCCTACGAG. Amino acid sequence: CASSPLGQRPYE. The whole CDR3 protein is CASSPLGQRPYEQYF. The chain employs TRBV18 and TRBJ2-7, with TRBD1 matching over 7 bases. The read ends 3 residues before the CDR3 terminus; that terminus is restored from the germline J gene. The ends lost 3 bases at V and 2 bases at J; junction bases unmatched: 7. CDR1 and CDR2 from the germline V gene are KGHSH and LQKENI. The CDR3 covers 15 residues.